These 8 T cell receptor beta chains were all obtained from the same sample, sequenced in a study of T cell repertoires in cytomegalovirus infection. From the reads, TCRdb called clonotypes with MiXCR, one entry per CDR3 protein. The sample records a few hundred thousand distinct CDR3 sequences, approximately 14% being singletons. Specimen: PBMCs. The receptors derive from a human donor in good health (CMV status not recorded). Some clones in this sample may be carry-over from other donors' samples.

This clonotype was seen at least ten times. The V and J genes are TRBV7-6 and TRBJ2-5; D is unresolved. The germline gives CDR1 SGHVS, CDR2 FNYEAQ. The CDR3 loop spans 12 amino acids. V was pared by 5 bases and J by 5 bases, with 9 bases between. In nucleotides, the CDR3 is TGTGCCAGCAGCCCTCATGGGGAGACCCAGTACTTC. It encodes CASSPHGETQYF.

This chain joins TRBV28 and TRBJ1-5, with 9 nucleotides matching TRBD1. J was trimmed by 6 bases and V by 5 bases; bases with no gene match: 14. This CDR3 has 17 amino acids. Germline V gene data show CDR1 as MDHEN and CDR2 as SYDVKM. CDR3 coding DNA: TGTGCCAGCAGTCCCGGGAGCGGGACAGGGTTTTTTCAGCCCCAGCATTTT. It specifies CASSPGSGTGFFQPQHF.

The genes are TRBV28 and TRBJ1-5; the D gene is possibly TRBD1 (5 bases). V lost 7 bases and J 3 bases, leaving 13 bases between the germline ends. From germline, CDR1 is MDHEN and CDR2 SYDVKM. The CDR3 has 14 residues. CDR3 DNA sequence: TGTGCCAGCACCATGGGGGGAAACAATCAGCCCCAGCATTTT. It is translated as CASTMGGNNQPQHF.

The table lists this clonotype with many counts. The chain carries TRBV7-8 and TRBJ2-2; 7 nucleotides align to TRBD2. CDR3 size: 14 residues. V lost 5 bases, J lost 7 bases, and 7 bases stayed unmatched. Germline V lookup: CDR1 SGHVS, CDR2 FQNEAQ. The CDR3 reads CASSARDYFGELFF. CDR3 sequence (DNA): TGTGCCAGCAGCGCCAGGGACTATTTCGGGGAGCTGTTTTTT.

This clonotype was observed many times. The V and J genes are TRBV28 and TRBJ2-7, with 10 bases that match TRBD1. The CDR3 is made up of 15 amino acids. J was trimmed by 3 bases and V by 3 bases; bases with no gene match: 5. In germline, CDR1 is MDHEN, CDR2 SYDVKM. CDR3 amino acids: CASSFDRGRGYEQYF. In DNA form, the CDR3 reads TGTGCCAGCAGTTTCGACAGGGGGCGCGGCTACGAGCAGTACTTC.

This clonotype was seen many times. This chain uses TRBV7-9 with TRBJ2-1; TRBD2 matches at 7 bases. Looked up from germline, CDR1 is SEHNR and CDR2 is FQNEAQ (reference sequence). V lost 6 bases and J lost 0; bases outside the gene matches: 11. This CDR3 is 17 amino acids long. CDR3 nucleotide sequence: TGTGCCAGCAGTTACCCAAGCGGGATGGACTCCTACAATGAGCAGTTCTTC. This codes for CASSYPSGMDSYNEQFF.

There are a few counts of this clonotype. The chain combines TRBV5-1 with TRBJ1-1; 9 bases align to TRBD1. The CDR3 is 12 residues long. Losses at the gene ends were 3 bases for V and 12 bases for J; bases not matched to a gene: 6. From germline, CDR1 is SGHRS and CDR2 YFSETQ. This chain's CDR3 is CASSSGTGLTFF. The CDR3 DNA is TGCGCCAGCAGCTCCGGGACAGGGTTAACTTTCTTT.

Ten or more counts support this clonotype. The J gene is TRBJ2-1, the V gene TRBV4-2, with 7 positions matching TRBD2. V trimming: 1 base; J trimming: 7 bases; junction bases outside the gene matches: 7. CDR1 is LGHNA and CDR2 is YNFKEQ in the germline V gene. The CDR3 runs 15 residues. The CDR3 loop reads CASSQGGLDLNEQFF. The CDR3 nucleotides are TGTGCCAGCAGCCAAGGAGGACTAGACCTAAATGAGCAGTTCTTC.